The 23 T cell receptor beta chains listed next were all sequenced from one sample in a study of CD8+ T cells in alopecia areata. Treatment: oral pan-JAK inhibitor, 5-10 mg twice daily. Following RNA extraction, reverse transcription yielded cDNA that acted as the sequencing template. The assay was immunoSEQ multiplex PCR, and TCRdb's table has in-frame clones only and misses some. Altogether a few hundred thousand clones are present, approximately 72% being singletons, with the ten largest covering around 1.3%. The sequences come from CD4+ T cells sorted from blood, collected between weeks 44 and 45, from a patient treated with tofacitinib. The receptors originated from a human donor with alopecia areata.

The CDR3 sequence: CASIGQYGTQYF. The CDR3 region has the DNA TGTGCCAGCATAGGACAGTACGGGACCCAGTACTTC. The rearrangement uses TRBV2 and TRBJ2-5, with D tentatively TRBD1 (6 bases). Germline V gene sequence: CDR1 SNHLY, CDR2 FYNNEI. The CDR3 has 12 amino acids. Trimming cost V 7 bases and J 7 bases, with 13 bases left between them.

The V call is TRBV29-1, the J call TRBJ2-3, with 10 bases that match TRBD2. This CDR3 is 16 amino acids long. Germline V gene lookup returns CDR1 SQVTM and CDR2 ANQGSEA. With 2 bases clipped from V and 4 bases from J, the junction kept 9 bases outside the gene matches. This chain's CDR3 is CSVEKVMSGGADTQYF. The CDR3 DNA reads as TGCAGCGTTGAAAAGGTGATGAGCGGGGGGGCAGATACGCAGTATTTT.

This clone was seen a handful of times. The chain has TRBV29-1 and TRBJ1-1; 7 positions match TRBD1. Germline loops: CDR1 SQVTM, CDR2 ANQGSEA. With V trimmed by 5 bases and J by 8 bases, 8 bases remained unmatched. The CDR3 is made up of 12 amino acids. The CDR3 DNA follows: TGCAGCGTTTTTATTCTGGACAGGGAAGCTTTCTTT. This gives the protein CSVFILDREAFF.

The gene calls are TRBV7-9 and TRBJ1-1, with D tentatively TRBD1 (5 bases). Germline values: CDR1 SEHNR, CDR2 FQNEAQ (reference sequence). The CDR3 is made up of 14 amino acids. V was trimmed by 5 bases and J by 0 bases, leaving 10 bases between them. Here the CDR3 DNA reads TGTGCCAGCAGCGAGGGGCGAATGAACACTGAAGCTTTCTTT. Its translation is CASSEGRMNTEAFF.

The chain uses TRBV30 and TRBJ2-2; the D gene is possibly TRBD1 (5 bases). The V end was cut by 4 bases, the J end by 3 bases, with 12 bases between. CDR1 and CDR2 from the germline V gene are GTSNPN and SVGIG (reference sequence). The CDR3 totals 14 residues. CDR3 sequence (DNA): TGTGCCTGGACCAGCCTCAGGGACACCGGGGAGCTGTTTTTT. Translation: CAWTSLRDTGELFF.

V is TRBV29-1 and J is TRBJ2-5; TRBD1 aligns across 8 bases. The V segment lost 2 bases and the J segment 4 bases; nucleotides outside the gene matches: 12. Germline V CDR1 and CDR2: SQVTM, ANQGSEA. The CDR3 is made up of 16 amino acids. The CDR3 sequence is CSVETVGRGRAETQYF. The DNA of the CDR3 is TGCAGCGTTGAAACTGTGGGCAGGGGGCGAGCAGAGACCCAGTACTTC.

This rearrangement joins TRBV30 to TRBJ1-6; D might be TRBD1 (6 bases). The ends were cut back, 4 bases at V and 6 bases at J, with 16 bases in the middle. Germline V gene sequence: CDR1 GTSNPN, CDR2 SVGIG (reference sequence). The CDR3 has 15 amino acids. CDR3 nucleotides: TGTGCCTGGAACCGCGGACAGATCCTTAATTCACCCCTCCACTTT. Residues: CAWNRGQILNSPLHF.

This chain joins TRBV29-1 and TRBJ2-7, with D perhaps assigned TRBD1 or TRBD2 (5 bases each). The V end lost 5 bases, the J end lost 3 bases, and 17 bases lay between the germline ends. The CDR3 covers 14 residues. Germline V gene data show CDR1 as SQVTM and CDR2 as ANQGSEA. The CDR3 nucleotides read TGCAGCGTTATTCATCAGGGAGCTAACTACGAGCAGTACTTC. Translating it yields CSVIHQGANYEQYF.

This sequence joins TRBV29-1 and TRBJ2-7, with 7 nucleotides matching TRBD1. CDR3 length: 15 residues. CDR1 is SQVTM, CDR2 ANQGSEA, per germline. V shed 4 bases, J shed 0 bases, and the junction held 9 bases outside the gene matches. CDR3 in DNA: TGCAGCGTTGTGAAGGTGACAGGGAGCTCCTACGAGCAGTACTTC. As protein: CSVVKVTGSSYEQYF.

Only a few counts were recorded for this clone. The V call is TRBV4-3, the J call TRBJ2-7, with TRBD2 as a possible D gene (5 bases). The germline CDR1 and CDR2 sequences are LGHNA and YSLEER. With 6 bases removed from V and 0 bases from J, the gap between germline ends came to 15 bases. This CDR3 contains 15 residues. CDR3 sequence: CASREDRGSSYEQYF. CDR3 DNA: TGCGCCAGCAGAGAAGACCGGGGTAGCTCCTACGAGCAGTACTTC.

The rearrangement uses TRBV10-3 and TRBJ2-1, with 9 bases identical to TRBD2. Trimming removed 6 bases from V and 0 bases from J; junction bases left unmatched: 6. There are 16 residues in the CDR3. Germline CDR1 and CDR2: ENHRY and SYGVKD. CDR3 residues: CAIRRGAGGSYNEQFF. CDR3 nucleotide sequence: TGTGCCATCAGACGTGGAGCGGGGGGCTCCTACAATGAGCAGTTCTTC.

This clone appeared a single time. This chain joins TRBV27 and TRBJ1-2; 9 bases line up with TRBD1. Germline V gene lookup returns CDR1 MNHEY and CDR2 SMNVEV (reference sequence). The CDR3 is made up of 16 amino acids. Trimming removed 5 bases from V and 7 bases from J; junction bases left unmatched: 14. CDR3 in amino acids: CASSLRLSQGASGYTF. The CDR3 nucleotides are TGTGCCAGCAGTCTACGATTATCACAGGGGGCAAGTGGCTACACCTTC.

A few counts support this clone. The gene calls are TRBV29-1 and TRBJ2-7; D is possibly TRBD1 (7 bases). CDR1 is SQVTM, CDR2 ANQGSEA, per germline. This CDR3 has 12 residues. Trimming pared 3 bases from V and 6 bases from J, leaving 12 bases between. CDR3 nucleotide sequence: TGCAGCGTTGACACAGGGGAGGCCGAGCAGTACTTC. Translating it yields CSVDTGEAEQYF.

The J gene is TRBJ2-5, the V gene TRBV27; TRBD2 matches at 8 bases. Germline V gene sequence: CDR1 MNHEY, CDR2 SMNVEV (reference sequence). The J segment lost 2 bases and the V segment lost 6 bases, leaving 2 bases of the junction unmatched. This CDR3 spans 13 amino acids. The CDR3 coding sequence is TGTGCCAGCAGCGGACTAGCACAAGAGACCCAGTACTTC. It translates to CASSGLAQETQYF.

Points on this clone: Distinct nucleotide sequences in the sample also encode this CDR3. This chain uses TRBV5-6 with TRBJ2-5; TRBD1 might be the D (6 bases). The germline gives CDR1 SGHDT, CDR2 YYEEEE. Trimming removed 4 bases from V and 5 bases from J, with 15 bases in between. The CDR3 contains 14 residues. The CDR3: CASSDGTGRETQYF. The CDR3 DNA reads TGTGCCAGCAGCGACGGAACAGGGCGTGAGACCCAGTACTTC.

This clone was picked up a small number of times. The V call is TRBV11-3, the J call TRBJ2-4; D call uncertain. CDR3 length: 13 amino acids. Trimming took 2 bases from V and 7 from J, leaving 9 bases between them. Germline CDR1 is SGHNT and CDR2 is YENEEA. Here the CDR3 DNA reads TGTGCCAGCAGCTTAACAGTTATGAACATTCAGTACTTC. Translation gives CASSLTVMNIQYF.

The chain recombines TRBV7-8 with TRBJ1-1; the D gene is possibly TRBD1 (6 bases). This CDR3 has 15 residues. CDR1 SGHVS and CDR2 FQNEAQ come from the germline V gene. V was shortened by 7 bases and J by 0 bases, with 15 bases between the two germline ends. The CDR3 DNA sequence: TGTGCCAGCAAAGGGGCAGGGGTCTTGAACACTGAAGCTTTCTTT. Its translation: CASKGAGVLNTEAFF.

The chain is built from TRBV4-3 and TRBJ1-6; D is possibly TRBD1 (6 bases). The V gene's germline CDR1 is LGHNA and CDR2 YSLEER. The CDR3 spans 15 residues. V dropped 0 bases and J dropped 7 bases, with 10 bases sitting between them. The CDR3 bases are TGCGCCAGCAGCCAAGAGAACGGGGGCAATTCACCCCTCCACTTT. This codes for CASSQENGGNSPLHF.

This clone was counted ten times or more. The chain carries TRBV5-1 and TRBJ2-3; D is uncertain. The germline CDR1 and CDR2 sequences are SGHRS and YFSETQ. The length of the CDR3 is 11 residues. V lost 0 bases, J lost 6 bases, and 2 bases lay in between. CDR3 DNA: TGCGCCAGCAGCTTGGCGGATACGCAGTATTTT. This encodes CASSLADTQYF.

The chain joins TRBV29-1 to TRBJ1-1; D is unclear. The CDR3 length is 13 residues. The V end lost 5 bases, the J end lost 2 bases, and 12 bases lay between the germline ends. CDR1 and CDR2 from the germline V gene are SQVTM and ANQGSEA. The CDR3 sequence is CSVMSPSNTEAFF. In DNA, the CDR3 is TGCAGCGTTATGAGTCCCAGCAACACTGAAGCTTTCTTT. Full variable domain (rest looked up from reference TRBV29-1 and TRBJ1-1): SAVISQKPSRDICQRGTSLTIQCQVDSQVTMMFWYRQQPGQSLTLIATANQGSEATYESGFVIDKFPISRPNLTFSTLTVSNMSPEDSSIYLCSVMSPSNTEAFFGQGTRLTVV.

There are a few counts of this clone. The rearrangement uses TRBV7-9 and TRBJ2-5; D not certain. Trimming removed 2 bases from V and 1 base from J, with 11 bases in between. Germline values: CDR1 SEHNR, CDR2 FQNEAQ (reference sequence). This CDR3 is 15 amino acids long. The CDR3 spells CASSLSRGGQETQYF. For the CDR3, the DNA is TGTGCCAGCAGCTTAAGTCGCGGCGGCCAAGAGACCCAGTACTTC.

The CDR3 region is CASSDRAPPAAFF. CDR3 DNA sequence: TGTGCCAGCTCTGACAGGGCTCCCCCCGCAGCTTTCTTT. The rearrangement uses TRBV27 and TRBJ1-1; 7 bases are shared with TRBD1. The V gene's germline CDR1 is MNHEY and CDR2 SMNVEV (reference sequence). V lost 8 bases and J lost 10; bases outside the gene matches: 13. The length of the CDR3 is 13 residues.

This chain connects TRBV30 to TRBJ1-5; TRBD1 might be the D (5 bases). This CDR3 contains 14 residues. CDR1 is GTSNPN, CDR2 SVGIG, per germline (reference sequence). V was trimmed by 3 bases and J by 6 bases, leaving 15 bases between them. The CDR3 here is CAWSGDSIGQPQHF. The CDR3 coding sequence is TGTGCCTGGAGCGGCGACAGTATCGGTCAGCCCCAGCATTTT.